This T cell receptor (beta chain) stems from a study of blood T cells in healthy people across ages. There are 13 residues in the CDR3. V lost 5 bases to trimming and J lost 5 bases, with 10 bases between them. The V gene's germline CDR1 is MNHEY and CDR2 SVGAGI. Next came a second PCR, run for roughly 7 to 12 cycles, which used a sample-barcoded 5' primer along with a J-beta primer mix. TCRdb fed the 5' RACE reads into MiXCR, producing one record per CDR3 protein. The repertoire consists of about 1,600,000 distinct CDR3 sequences, with 42% occurring once and the leading ten covering 7.9%. This clonotype occurred a few times.

Material: blood. The V call is TRBV6-5, the J call TRBJ1-5, with D possibly TRBD1 on 5 matching bases. This sequence was found in a woman younger than 35 in good health. CDR3 sequence: CASSGMGHQPQHF. The CDR3, as DNA: TGTGCCAGCAGTGGGATGGGGCATCAGCCCCAGCATTTT.